This TCR beta chain comes out of a study of blood T cell repertoires in COVID-19. For the study at large: Acute and convalescent COVID-19 samples came from the United States, Italy and Spain. From T cells, B-cell-depleted T cells, or PBMCs came the material, which was cDNA or gDNA.

Seattle researchers signed up patients amid active infection and tracked them longitudinally. As processed by the authors: How many nucleated cells were present was estimated from reference gene primer amplification. Repertoires were generated with immunoSEQ multiplex PCR, while TCRdb's copy carries only in-frame clones and drops some. The DNA gave D and trimming, while V, J and clone size come from that table. The data hold roughly 150,000 clones, with about 87% observed a single time. CDR1 is MNHNS and CDR2 is SASEGT in the germline V gene. Trimming stripped 3 bases from V and 2 bases from J, with 7 bases between. The CDR3 extends over 13 amino acids.

The source of this sequence is a woman older than 75 with COVID-19, enrolled during active disease. This sequence joins TRBV6-1 and TRBJ1-2; D is ambiguous. Source material: peripheral blood. CDR3 amino acids: CASSDGENYGYTF. CDR3 nucleotide sequence: TGTGCCAGCAGTGACGGGGAAAACTATGGCTACACCTTC.